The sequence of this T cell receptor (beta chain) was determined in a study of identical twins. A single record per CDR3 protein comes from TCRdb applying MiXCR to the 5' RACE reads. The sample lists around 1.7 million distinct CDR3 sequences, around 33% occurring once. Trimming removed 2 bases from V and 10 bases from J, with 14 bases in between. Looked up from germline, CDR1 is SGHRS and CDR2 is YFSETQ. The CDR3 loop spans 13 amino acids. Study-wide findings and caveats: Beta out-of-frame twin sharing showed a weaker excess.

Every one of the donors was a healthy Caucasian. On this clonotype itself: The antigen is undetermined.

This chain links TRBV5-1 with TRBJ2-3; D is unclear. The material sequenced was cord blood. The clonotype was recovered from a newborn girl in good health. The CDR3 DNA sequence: TGCGCCAGCAGCTTTATCCCGCTCGGGTCGCAGTATTTT. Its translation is CASSFIPLGSQYF.